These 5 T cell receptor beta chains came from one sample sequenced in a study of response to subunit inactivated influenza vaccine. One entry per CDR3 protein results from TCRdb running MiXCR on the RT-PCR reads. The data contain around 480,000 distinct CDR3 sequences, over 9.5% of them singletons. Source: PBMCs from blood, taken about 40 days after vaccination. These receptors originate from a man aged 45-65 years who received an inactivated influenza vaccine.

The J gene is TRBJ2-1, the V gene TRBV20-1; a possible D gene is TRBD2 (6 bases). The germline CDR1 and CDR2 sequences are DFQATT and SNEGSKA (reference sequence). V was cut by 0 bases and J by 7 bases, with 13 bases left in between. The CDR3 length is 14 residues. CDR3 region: CSARDGDRGNEQFF. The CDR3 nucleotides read TGCAGTGCTAGAGATGGGGACCGGGGGAATGAGCAGTTCTTC.

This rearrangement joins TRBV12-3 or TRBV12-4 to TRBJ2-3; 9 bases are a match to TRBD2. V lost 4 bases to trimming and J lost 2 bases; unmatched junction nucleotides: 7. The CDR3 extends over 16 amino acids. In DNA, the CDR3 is TGTGCCAGCAGTTGGGCCGGGACTAGCAACACAGATACGCAGTATTTT. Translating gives CASSWAGTSNTDTQYF.

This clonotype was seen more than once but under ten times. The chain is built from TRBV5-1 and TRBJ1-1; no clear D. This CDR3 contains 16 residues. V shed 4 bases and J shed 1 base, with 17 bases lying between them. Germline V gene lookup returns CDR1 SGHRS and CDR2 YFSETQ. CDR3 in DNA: TGCGCCAGCAGCCATCTGTTCGGCACAGCGAACACTGAAGCTTTCTTT. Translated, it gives CASSHLFGTANTEAFF. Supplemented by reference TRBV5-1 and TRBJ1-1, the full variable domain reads KAGVTQTPRYLIKTRGQQVTLSCSPISGHRSVSWYQQTPGQGLQFLFEYFSETQRNKGNFPGRFSGRQFSNSRSEMNVSTLELGDSALYLCASSHLFGTANTEAFFGQGTRLTVV.

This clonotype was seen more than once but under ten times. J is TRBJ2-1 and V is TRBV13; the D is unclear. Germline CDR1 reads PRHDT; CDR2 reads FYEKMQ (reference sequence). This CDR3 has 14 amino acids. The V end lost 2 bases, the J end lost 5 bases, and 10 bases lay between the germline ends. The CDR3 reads CASSLWGKHNEQFF. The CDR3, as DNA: TGTGCCAGCAGCTTATGGGGAAAGCACAATGAGCAGTTCTTC.

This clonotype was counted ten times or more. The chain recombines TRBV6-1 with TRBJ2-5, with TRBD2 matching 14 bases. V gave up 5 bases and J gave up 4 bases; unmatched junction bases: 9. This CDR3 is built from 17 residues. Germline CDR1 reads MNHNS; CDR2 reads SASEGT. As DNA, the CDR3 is TGTGCCAGCAGTACCGGGACTAGCGGGAGCAAACGAGAGACCCAGTACTTC. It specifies CASSTGTSGSKRETQYF.